This T cell receptor beta chain is from a study of T cells in Graves' hyperthyroidism and ophthalmopathy. Germline CDR1 and CDR2: SGDLS and YYNGEE. The CDR3 sequence is 17 residues long. The V gene end was trimmed by 3 bases and the J gene end by 1 base; junction bases not matched to a gene: 12. RNA transcripts gave rise to amplified TCR beta CDR3 regions. RT-PCR in the first round (using the HTBI primer set) targeted the TCR CDR3. TCRdb re-called the multiplex PCR reads with MiXCR, one entry per CDR3 protein. Among under 350,000 distinct CDR3 sequences listed, approximately 17% were seen once. To note about this clonotype: As yet, its antigen is unknown.

Findings and caveats of the study: Most expanded thyroid clonotypes above 0.001 also appeared in blood.

Specimen: blood. The sequence was collected from a woman aged 55-70 years with Graves' ophthalmopathy. The chain links TRBV9 to TRBJ1-1; 7 nucleotides match TRBD1. DNA for the CDR3: TGTGCCAGCAGCGACGTGCTCTCGGGACAGCCGAACACTGAAGCTTTCTTT. The encoded protein is CASSDVLSGQPNTEAFF. Together with reference TRBV9 and TRBJ1-1, the CDR3 gives the full variable domain: DSGVTQTPKHLITATGQRVTLRCSPRSGDLSVYWYQQSLDQGLQFLIQYYNGEERAKGNILERFSAQQFPDLHSELNLSSLELGDSALYFCASSDVLSGQPNTEAFFGQGTRLTVV.